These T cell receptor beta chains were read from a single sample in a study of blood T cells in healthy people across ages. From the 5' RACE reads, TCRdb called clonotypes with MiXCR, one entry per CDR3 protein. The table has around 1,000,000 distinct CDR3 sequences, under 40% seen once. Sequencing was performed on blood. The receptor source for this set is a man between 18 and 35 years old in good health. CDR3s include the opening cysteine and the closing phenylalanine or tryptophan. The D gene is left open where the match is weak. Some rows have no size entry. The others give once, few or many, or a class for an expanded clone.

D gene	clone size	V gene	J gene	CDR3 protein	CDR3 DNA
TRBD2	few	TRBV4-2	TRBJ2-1	CASSQASSGSSYNEQFF	TGTGCCAGCAGCCAAGCCTCTAGCGGCAGCTCCTACAATGAGCAGTTCTTC
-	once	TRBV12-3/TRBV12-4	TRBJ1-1	CASTSSDIYSTEAFF	TGTGCCAGCACCTCAAGTGATATTTATAGCACTGAAGCTTTCTTT
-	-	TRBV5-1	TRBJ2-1	CASSSGGNKSYNEQFF	TGCGCCAGCAGTTCAGGGGGGAATAAGTCCTACAATGAGCAGTTCTTC
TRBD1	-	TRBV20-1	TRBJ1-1	CSALDREKGEVFF	TGCAGTGCCCTAGACAGGGAAAAAGGTGAAGTTTTCTTT
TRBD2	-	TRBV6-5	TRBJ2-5	CASSYRTSRAETQYF	TGTGCCAGCAGTTACCGGACTAGCAGGGCGGAGACCCAGTACTTC
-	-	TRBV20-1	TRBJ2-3	CSARVKQGWYTDTQYF	TGCAGTGCTAGAGTTAAGCAGGGATGGTACACAGATACGCAGTATTTT
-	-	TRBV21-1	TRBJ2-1	CASSKEGTDNEQFF	TGTGCCAGCAGCAAAGAGGGGACAGACAATGAGCAGTTCTTC
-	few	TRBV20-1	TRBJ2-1	CSASDIPYNEQFF	TGCAGTGCCTCGGACATTCCCTACAATGAGCAGTTCTTC
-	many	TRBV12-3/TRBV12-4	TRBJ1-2	CASSPFRLESEGYTF	TGTGCCAGCAGTCCTTTTCGTCTTGAGAGCGAAGGCTACACCTTC
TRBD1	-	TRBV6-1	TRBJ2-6	CASSAPGQVSGANVLTF	TGTGCCAGCAGTGCACCGGGACAGGTCTCTGGGGCCAACGTCCTGACTTTC
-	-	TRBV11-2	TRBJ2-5	CASSIRRALYNEQYF	TGTGCCAGCAGCATCCGACGGGCGTTATACAATGAGCAGTACTTC
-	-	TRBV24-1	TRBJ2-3	CATSDSRARWDTQYF	TGTGCCACCAGTGATTCGAGGGCGCGGTGGGATACGCAGTATTTT
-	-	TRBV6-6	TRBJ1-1	CASSFGAGMSTEAFF	-
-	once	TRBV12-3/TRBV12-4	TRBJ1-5	CASSYPGTSTDTQHF	TGTGCCAGCAGTTACCCCGGGACTAGCACAGATACGCAGCATTTT
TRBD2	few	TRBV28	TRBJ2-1	CASSWATSGGADYNEQFF	TGTGCCAGCAGTTGGGCGACTAGCGGGGGGGCGGACTACAATGAGCAGTTCTTC
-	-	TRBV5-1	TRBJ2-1	CASSLLGIGDNEQFF	TGCGCCAGCAGCTTGTTAGGGATCGGGGACAATGAGCAGTTCTTC
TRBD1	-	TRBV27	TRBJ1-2	CASSPRDSLNYGYTF	TGTGCCAGCAGTCCGCGGGACAGTTTAAACTATGGCTACACCTTC
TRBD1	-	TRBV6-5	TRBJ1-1	CASSLFPGQYEAFF	TGTGCCAGCAGCCTATTTCCGGGACAGTACGAAGCTTTCTTT
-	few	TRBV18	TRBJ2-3	CASSPRGFTDTQYF	TGTGCCAGCTCACCCCGGGGCTTCACAGATACGCAGTATTTT
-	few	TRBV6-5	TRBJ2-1	CASSYTGAGEQFF	TGTGCCAGCAGTTACACGGGGGCCGGTGAGCAGTTCTTC
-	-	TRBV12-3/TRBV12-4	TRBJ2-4	CASTPAPLAKNIQYF	TGTGCCAGCACACCTGCACCGCTAGCCAAAAACATTCAGTACTTC
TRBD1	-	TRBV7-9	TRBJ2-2	CAGSHPDRVKGGELFF	TGTGCCGGCAGCCATCCGGACAGGGTAAAGGGCGGGGAGCTGTTTTTT
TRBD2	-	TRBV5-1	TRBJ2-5	CASSQGYGLAPFQETQYF	TGCGCCAGCAGCCAAGGGTACGGACTAGCGCCATTCCAAGAGACCCAGTACTTC
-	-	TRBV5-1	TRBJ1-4	CTSSGGDREKLFF	TGCACCAGCAGCGGGGGTGATCGCGAAAAACTGTTTTTT
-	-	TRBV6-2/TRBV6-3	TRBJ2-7	CASSYPNYEQYF	TGTGCCAGCAGTTACCCGAACTACGAGCAGTACTTC
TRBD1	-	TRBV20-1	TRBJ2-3	CSARGLRDRETDTQYF	TGCAGTGCTAGAGGGTTGCGGGACAGGGAGACAGATACGCAGTATTTT
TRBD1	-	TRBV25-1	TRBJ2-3	CASRANYRGTDTQYF	TGTGCCAGCAGGGCAAATTACAGGGGGACAGATACGCAGTATTTT
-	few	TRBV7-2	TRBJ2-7	CASSRSPASEQYF	TGTGCCAGCAGCCGAAGCCCGGCGAGCGAGCAGTACTTC